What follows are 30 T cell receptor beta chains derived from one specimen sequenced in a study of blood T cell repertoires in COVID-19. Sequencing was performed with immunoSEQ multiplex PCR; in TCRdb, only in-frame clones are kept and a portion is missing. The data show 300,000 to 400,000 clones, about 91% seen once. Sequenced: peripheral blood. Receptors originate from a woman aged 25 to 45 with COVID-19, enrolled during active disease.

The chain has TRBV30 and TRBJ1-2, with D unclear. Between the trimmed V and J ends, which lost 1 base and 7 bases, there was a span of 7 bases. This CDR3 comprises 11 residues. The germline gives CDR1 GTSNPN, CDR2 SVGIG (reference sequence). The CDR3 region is CAWSDRGGYTF. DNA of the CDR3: TGTGCCTGGAGTGACCGAGGTGGCTACACCTTC.

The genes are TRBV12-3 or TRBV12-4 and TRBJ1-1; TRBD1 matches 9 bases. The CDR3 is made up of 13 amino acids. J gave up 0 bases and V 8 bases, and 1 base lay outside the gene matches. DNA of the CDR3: TGTGCCAGCGACAGGGGGATGAACACTGAAGCTTTCTTT. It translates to CASDRGMNTEAFF.

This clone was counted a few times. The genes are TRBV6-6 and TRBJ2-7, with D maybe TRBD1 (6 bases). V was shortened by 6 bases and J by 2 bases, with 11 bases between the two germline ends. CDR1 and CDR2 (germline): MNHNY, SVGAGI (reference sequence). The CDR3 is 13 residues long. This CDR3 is CASREDRTYEQYV. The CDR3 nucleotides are TGTGCCAGCAGGGAGGACAGAACCTACGAGCAGTACGTC.

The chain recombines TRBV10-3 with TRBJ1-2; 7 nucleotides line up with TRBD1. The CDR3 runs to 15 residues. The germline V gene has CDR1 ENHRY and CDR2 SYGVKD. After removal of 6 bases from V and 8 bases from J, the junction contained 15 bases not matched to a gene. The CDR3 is CAIRGGGRGNGGYTF. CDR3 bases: TGTGCCATCAGGGGAGGAGGCAGGGGGAATGGAGGCTACACCTTC.

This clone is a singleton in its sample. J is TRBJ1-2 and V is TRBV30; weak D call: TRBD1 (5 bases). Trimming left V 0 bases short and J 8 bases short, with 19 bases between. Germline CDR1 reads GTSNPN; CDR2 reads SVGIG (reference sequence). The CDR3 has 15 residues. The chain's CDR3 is CAWSVRREGRGGYTF. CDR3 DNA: TGTGCCTGGAGTGTACGGCGGGAGGGGCGCGGGGGCTACACCTTC.

In DNA form, the CDR3 reads TGTGCCAGCAGGAGAGGAGACAGAAATAATTCACCCCTCCACTTT. Its translation: CASRRGDRNNSPLHF. The chain joins TRBV6-5 to TRBJ1-6; a possible D gene is TRBD1 (5 bases). V was trimmed by 6 bases and J by 5 bases, leaving 14 bases between them. The CDR3 runs 15 residues. CDR1 is MNHEY and CDR2 is SVGAGI in the germline V gene.

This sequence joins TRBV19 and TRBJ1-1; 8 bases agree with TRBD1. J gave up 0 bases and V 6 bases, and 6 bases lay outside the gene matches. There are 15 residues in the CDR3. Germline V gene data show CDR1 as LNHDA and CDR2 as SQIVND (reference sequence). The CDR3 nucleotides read TGTGCCAGTAGCCGGACAGGGCGATTGAACACTGAAGCTTTCTTT. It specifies CASSRTGRLNTEAFF. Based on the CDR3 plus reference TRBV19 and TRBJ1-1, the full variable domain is DGGITQSPKYLFRKEGQNVTLSCEQNLNHDAMYWYRQDPGQGLRLIYYSQIVNDFQKGDIAEGYSVSREKKESFPLTVTSAQKNPTAFYLCASSRTGRLNTEAFFGQGTRLTVV.

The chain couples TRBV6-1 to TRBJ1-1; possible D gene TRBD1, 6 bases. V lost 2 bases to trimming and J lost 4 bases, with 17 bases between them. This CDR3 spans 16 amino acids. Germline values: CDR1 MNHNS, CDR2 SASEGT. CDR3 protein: CASSEWGGAGSTEAFF. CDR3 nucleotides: TGTGCCAGCAGTGAATGGGGGGGCGCGGGTTCCACTGAAGCTTTCTTT.

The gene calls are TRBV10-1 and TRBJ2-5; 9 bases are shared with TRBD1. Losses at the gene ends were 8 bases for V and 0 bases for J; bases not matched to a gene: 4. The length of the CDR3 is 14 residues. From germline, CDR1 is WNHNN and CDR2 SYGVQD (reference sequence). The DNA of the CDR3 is TGCGCCAGCGGACAGGGGAGGCACCAAGAGACCCAGTACTTC. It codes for CASGQGRHQETQYF.

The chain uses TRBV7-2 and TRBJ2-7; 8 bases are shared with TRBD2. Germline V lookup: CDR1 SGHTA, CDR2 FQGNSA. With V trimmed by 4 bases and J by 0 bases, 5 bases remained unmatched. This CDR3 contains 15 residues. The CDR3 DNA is TGTGCCAGCAGCTCCCACGGGGGGGTCTCCTACGAGCAGTACTTC. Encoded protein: CASSSHGGVSYEQYF.

CDR3 DNA: TGTGCCAGCAGCCCCGAGAGGGTGGGCAATCAGCCCCAGCATTTT. It yields the protein CASSPERVGNQPQHF. This rearrangement joins TRBV4-2 to TRBJ1-5; D uncertain. The V gene's germline CDR1 is LGHNA and CDR2 YNFKEQ. The CDR3 is 15 amino acids. Between the trimmed V and J ends, which lost 4 bases and 2 bases, there was a span of 12 bases.

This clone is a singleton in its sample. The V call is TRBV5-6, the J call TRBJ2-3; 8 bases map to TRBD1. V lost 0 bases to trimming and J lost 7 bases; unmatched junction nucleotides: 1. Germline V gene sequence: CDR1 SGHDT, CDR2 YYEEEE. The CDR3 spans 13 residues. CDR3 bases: TGTGCCAGCAGCTTGGGGGACAGGTATACGCAGTATTTT. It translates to CASSLGDRYTQYF.

The chain's CDR3 is CASSQDALGRNNSPLHF. CDR3 coding DNA: TGCGCCAGCAGCCAAGATGCCCTGGGGAGGAATAATTCACCCCTCCACTTT. The chain links TRBV4-3 to TRBJ1-6; the D is unclear. This CDR3 has 17 amino acids. Trimming shortened V by 0 bases and J by 5 bases, and 14 bases separated the two germline ends. Per germline, CDR1 LGHNA and CDR2 YSLEER.

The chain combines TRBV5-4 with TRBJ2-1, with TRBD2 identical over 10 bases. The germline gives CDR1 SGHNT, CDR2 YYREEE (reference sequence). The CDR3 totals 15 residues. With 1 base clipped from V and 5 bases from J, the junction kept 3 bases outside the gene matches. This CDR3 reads CASSLRLAGDNEQFF. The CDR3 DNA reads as TGTGCCAGCAGCTTGAGGCTAGCGGGGGACAATGAGCAGTTCTTC.

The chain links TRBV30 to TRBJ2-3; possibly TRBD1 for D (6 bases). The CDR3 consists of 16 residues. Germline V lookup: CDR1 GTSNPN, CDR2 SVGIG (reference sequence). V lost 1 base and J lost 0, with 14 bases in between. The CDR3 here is CAWSEPWGHSTDTQYF. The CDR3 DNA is TGTGCCTGGAGTGAGCCATGGGGACATAGCACAGATACGCAGTATTTT.

The DNA for the CDR3 is TGCAGCGTTGCTAGACAGACGAACACTGAAGCTTTCTTT. This codes for CSVARQTNTEAFF. This chain uses TRBV29-1 with TRBJ1-1; tentatively, D is TRBD1 (5 bases). The V and J ends lost 4 bases and 1 base respectively, with 10 bases between them. There are 13 residues in the CDR3. The V gene's germline CDR1 is SQVTM and CDR2 ANQGSEA.

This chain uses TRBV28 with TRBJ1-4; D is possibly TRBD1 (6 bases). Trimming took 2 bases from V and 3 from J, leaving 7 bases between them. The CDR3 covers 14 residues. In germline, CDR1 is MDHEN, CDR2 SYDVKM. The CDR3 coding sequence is TGTGCCAGCAGTTTAGAGGGGGCTAATGAAAAACTGTTTTTT. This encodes CASSLEGANEKLFF.

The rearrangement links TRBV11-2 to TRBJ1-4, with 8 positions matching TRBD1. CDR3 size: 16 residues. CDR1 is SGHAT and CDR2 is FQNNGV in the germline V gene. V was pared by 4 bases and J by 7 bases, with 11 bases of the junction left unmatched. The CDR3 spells CASSSLQGEGIEKLFF. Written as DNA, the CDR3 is TGTGCCAGCAGCTCTTTACAGGGGGAGGGTATTGAAAAACTGTTTTTT. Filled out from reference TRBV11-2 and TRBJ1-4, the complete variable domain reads EAGVAQSPRYKIIEKRQSVAFWCNPISGHATLYWYQQILGQGPKLLIQFQNNGVVDDSQLPKDRFSAERLKGVDSTLKIQPAKLEDSAVYLCASSSLQGEGIEKLFFGSGTQLSVL.

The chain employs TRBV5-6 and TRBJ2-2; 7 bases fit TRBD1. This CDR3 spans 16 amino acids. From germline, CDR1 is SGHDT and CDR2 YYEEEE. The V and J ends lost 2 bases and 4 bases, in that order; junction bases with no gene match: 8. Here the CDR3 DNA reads TGTGCCAGCAGCTTAATTGGGACAGCACCCACCGGGGAGCTGTTTTTT. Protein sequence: CASSLIGTAPTGELFF.

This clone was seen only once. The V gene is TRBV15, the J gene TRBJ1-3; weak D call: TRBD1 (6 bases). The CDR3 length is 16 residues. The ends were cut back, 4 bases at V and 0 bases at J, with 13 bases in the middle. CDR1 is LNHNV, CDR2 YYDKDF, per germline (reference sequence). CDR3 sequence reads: CATSTRTGSSGNTIYF. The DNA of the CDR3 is TGTGCCACCAGCACTCGCACAGGGTCCTCTGGAAACACCATATATTTT.

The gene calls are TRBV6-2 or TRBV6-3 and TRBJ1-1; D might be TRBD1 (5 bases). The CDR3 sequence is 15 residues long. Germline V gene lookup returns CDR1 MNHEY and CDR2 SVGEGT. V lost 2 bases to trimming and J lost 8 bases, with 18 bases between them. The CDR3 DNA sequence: TGTGCCAGCAGTTACCACTCCTCAGGGCGACAAGAAGCTTTCTTT. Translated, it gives CASSYHSSGRQEAFF.

CDR3 sequence: CTSSQDPGPDRGRSPLHF. CDR3 DNA sequence: TGCACCAGCAGCCAAGATCCGGGCCCGGACAGGGGTCGTTCACCCCTCCACTTT. This chain joins TRBV1 and TRBJ1-6; no check of the table's D call, TRBD1, against the DNA was made. TRBV1 is a recognized pseudogene. This CDR3 has 18 residues.

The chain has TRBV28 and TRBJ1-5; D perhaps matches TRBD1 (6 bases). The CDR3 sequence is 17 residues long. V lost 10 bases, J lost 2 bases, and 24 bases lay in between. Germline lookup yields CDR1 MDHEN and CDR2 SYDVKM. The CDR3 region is CATAGGGMGFRNQPQHF. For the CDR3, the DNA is TGTGCCACCGCGGGAGGGGGTATGGGGTTTCGCAATCAGCCCCAGCATTTT.

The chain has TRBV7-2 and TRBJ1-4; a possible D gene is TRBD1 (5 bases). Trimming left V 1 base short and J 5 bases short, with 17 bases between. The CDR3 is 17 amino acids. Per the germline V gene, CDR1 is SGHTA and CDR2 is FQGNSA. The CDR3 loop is CASSLGRAGLRNEKLFF. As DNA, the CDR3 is TGTGCCAGCAGCTTAGGGCGGGCGGGACTCCGGAATGAAAAACTGTTTTTT.

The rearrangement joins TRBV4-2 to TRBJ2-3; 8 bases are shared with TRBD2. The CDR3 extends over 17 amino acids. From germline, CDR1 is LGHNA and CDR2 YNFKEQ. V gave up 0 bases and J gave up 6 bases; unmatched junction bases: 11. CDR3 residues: CASSQDRNSGARDTQYF. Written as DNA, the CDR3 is TGTGCCAGCAGCCAAGATAGGAATAGCGGGGCGAGGGATACGCAGTATTTT.

This chain's CDR3 is CASSYQGGQYGYTF. CDR3 bases: TGTGCCAGCTCATACCAAGGGGGACAGTATGGCTACACCTTC. The chain carries TRBV18 and TRBJ1-2; 7 bases map to TRBD1. Germline-derived CDR1 and CDR2 are KGHSH and LQKENI. J lost 5 bases, V lost 5 bases, and 8 bases had no gene match. The CDR3 has 14 residues.

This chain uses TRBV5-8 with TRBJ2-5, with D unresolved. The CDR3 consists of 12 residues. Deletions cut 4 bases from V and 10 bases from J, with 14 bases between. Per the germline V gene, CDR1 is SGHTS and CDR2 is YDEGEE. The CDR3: CASSTQYGDQYF. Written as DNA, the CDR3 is TGTGCCAGCAGCACACAGTATGGCGACCAGTACTTC. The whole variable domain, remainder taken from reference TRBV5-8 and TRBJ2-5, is EAGVTQSPTHLIKTRGQQATLRCSPISGHTSVYWYQQALGLGLQFLLWYDEGEERNRGNFPPRFSGRQFPNYSSELNVNALELEDSALYLCASSTQYGDQYFGPGTRLLVL.

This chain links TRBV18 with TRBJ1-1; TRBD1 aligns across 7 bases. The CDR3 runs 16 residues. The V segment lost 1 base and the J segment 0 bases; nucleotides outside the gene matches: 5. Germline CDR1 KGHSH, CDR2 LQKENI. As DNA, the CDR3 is TGTGCCAGCTCACCACGGGGGACAGCCATGAACACTGAAGCTTTCTTT. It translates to CASSPRGTAMNTEAFF.

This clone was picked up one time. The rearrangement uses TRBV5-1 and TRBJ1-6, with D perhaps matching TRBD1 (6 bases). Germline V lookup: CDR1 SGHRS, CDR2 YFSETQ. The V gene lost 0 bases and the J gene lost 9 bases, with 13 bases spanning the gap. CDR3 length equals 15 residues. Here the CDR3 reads CASSLGTQGRSPLHF. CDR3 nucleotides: TGCGCCAGCAGCTTGGGTACGCAGGGGCGTTCACCCCTCCACTTT.

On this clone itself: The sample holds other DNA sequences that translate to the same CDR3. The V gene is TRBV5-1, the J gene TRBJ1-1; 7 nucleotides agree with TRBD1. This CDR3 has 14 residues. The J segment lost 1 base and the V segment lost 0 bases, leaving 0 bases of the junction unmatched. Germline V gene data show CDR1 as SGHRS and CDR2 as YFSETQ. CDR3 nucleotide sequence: TGCGCCAGCAGCTTGGCAGGGGGGAACACTGAAGCTTTCTTT. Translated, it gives CASSLAGGNTEAFF.